One and the same sample provided the 5 T cell receptor beta chains below, sequenced in a study of cytomegalovirus exposure and HLA in healthy donors. Primers: 60 Vbeta forward and 13 Jbeta reverse. This table comes from immunoSEQ multiplex PCR, and its TCRdb copy is limited to in-frame clones, with some not included. The table lists about 110,000 clones, around 64% of them singletons. Specimen: PBMCs. The receptor set was obtained from a young man in good health and CMV-seropositive.

The chain employs TRBV29-1 and TRBJ1-2; D remains ambiguous. The germline gives CDR1 SQVTM, CDR2 ANQGSEA. The CDR3 extends over 13 amino acids. V gave up 0 bases and J gave up 3 bases, with 8 bases separating them. The CDR3: CSVEDREDYGYTF. DNA for the CDR3: TGCAGCGTTGAAGATCGCGAGGACTATGGCTACACCTTC. The complete variable domain, with remaining parts taken from reference TRBV29-1 and TRBJ1-2, reads SAVISQKPSRDICQRGTSLTIQCQVDSQVTMMFWYRQQPGQSLTLIATANQGSEATYESGFVIDKFPISRPNLTFSTLTVSNMSPEDSSIYLCSVEDREDYGYTFGSGTRLTVV.

The chain links TRBV6-1 to TRBJ1-6, with D maybe TRBD1 (6 bases). Germline-derived CDR1 and CDR2 are MNHNS and SASEGT. The CDR3 loop spans 14 amino acids. Between the trimmed V and J ends, which lost 4 bases and 9 bases, there was a span of 13 bases. The CDR3, as DNA: TGTGCCAGCAGTGCTTCAGGGGTAGGTTCACCCCTCCACTTT. Translation gives CASSASGVGSPLHF.

The V call is TRBV28, the J call TRBJ2-3; a possible D gene is TRBD2 (5 bases). Germline lookup yields CDR1 MDHEN and CDR2 SYDVKM. The CDR3 consists of 14 residues. Trimming shortened V by 6 bases and J by 2 bases, and 12 bases separated the two germline ends. The CDR3 sequence: CASSVYGDTDTQYF. The CDR3 DNA reads TGTGCCAGCAGCGTTTACGGGGACACAGATACGCAGTATTTT.

V usage is TRBV28 and J usage is TRBJ2-1, with TRBD2 matching over 7 bases. Germline CDR1 and CDR2: MDHEN and SYDVKM. The CDR3 loop spans 13 amino acids. Unmatched junction bases numbered 2, after V lost 2 bases and J lost 7 bases. The DNA of the CDR3 is TGTGCCAGCAGTTTAGGACTAGATAATGAGCAGTTCTTC. It codes for CASSLGLDNEQFF.

The rearrangement uses TRBV7-6 and TRBJ2-2; no firm D call. Germline-derived CDR1 and CDR2 are SGHVS and FNYEAQ. The CDR3 consists of 15 residues. The V end was cut by 1 base, the J end by 0 bases, with 6 bases between. As DNA, the CDR3 is TGTGCCAGCAGCTTAGTAGACTCGAACACCGGGGAGCTGTTTTTT. This codes for CASSLVDSNTGELFF.